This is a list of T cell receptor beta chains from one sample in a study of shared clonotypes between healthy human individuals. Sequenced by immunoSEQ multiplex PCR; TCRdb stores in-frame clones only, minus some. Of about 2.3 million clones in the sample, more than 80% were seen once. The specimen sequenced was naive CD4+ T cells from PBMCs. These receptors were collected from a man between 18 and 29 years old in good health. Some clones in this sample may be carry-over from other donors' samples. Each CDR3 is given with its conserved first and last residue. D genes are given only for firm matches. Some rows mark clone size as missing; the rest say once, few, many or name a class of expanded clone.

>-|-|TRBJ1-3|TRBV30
TGTGCCTGGAGTGTACTGGCAGCAAACACCATATATTTT
CAWSVLAANTIYF
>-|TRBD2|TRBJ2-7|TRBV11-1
TGTGCCAGCAGCCCGGGACCGGGACTAGCCTCCTACGAGCAGTACTTC
CASSPGPGLASYEQYF
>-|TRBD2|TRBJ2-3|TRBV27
TGTGCCAGCAGAGGTAGCGGGAGGGCTGCCACAGATACGCAGTATTTT
CASRGSGRAATDTQYF
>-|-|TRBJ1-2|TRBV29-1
TGCAGCGTGTGCTGTGAGGGAGGCGGCGGCTACACCTTC
CSVCCEGGGGYTF
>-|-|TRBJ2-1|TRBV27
TGTGCCAGCAGTTTATCGGGCGTCAATGAGCAGTTCTTC
CASSLSGVNEQFF
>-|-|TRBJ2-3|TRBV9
TGTGCCAGCAGCGTAGTGGCAGGGTCAGATACGCAGTATTTT
CASSVVAGSDTQYF
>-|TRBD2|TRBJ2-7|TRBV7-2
TGTGCCAGCAGCTACTTAAGGGCTAGCGGGAGGGCGGGGGAGCAGTACTTC
CASSYLRASGRAGEQYF
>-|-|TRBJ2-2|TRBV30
TGTGCCTGGAGTCGGACAGCGAACACCGGGGAGCTGTTTTTT
CAWSRTANTGELFF
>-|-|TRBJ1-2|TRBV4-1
TGCGCCAGCAGCCAGGGGGGGCAGTCCCCCCTCTATGGCTACACCTTC
CASSQGGQSPLYGYTF
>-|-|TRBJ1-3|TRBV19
TGTGCCAGTAGTTGGAGAAGGGGACGGAGCTCTGGAAACACCATATATTTT
CASSWRRGRSSGNTIYF
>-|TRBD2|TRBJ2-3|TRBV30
TGTGCCTGCCCGTCGGGGGGATTCACAGATACGCAGTATTTT
CACPSGGFTDTQYF
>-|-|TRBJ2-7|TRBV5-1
TGCGCCAGCAGCTTGGAGTCTGTCAGCTACGAGCAGTACTTC
CASSLESVSYEQYF
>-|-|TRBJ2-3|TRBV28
TGTGCCAGCAGGAGTCTAAGCGCAGGCACAGATACGCAGTATTTT
CASRSLSAGTDTQYF
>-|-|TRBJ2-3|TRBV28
TGTGCCAGCAGTCCTCCCGGGACAACCCTCCCAGATACGCAGTATTTT
CASSPPGTTLPDTQYF
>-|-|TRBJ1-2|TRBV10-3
TGTGCCACGAAAAACGAGGACACCTCTCATGGCTACACCTTC
CATKNEDTSHGYTF
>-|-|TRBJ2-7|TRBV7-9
TGTGCCAGCAGGGCCGAGGGCGAGCAGTACTTC
CASRAEGEQYF
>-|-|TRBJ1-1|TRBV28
TGTGCCAGCAGTTTATTTAATCTGAACACTGAAGCTTTCTTT
CASSLFNLNTEAFF
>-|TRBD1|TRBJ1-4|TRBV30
TGTGCCTGGACCGACAGGGGTTTCAGCGAAAAACTGTTTTTT
CAWTDRGFSEKLFF
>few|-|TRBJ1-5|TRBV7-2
TGTGCCAGCAGCTTACCGGGGCATCAGCCCCAGCATTTT
CASSLPGHQPQHF
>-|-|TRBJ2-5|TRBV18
TGTGCCAGCTCACCAGGCGGCGGCCCGGAGACCCAGTACTTC
CASSPGGGPETQYF
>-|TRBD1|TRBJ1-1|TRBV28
TGTGCCAGCAGTTTGGCGGTAGGGGGCTTGAACACTGAAGCTTTCTTT
CASSLAVGGLNTEAFF
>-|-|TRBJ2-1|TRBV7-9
TGTGCCAGCAGCTTAGAGCCTTCGATTAATGAGCAGTTCTTC
CASSLEPSINEQFF
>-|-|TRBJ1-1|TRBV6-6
TGTGCCAGCAACCAGCTCACAAGAGGGGCTGAAGCTTTCTTT
CASNQLTRGAEAFF
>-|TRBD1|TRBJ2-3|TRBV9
TGTGCCAGCAGCCCCCAATTGACAGGGCTGGCGGATACGCAGTATTTT
CASSPQLTGLADTQYF
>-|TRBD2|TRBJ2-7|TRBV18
TGTGCCAGCTCCTCGACCGCTAGCGGGAGAGACGAGCAGTACTTC
CASSSTASGRDEQYF
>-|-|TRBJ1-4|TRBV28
TGTGCCAGCAGTTTGCGCGGGGGGGCGGATAATGAAAAACTGTTTTTT
CASSLRGGADNEKLFF
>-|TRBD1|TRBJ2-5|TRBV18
TGTGCCAGCTCACGACAGGGGGAAGAGACCCAGTACTTC
CASSRQGEETQYF
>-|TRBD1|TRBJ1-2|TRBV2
TGTGCCAGCAAGTCGACAGGGGGAACCTATGGCTACACCTTC
CASKSTGGTYGYTF
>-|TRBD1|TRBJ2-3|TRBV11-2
TGTGCCAGCAGCTTCTTTGGGACAGGCACAGATACGCAGTATTTT
CASSFFGTGTDTQYF
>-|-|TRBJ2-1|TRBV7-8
TGTGCCAGCAGCTTAGGACGGGGTTTTTCCTACAATGAGCAGTTCTTC
CASSLGRGFSYNEQFF
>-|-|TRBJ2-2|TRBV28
TGTGCCAGCAGTTTACGAGGGAGGAACACCGGGGAGCTGTTTTTT
CASSLRGRNTGELFF
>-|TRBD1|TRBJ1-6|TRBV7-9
TGTGCCAGCAGGAGCCGACAGGGAAATTCACCCCTCCACTTT
CASRSRQGNSPLHF
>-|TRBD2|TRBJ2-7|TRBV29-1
TGCAGCGTTGAAGTTCGACTAGCGGGAGGAGGGGAGCAGTACTTC
CSVEVRLAGGGEQYF
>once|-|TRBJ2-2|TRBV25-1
TGTGCCAGCACCCGGGACGGAAACACCGGGGAGCTGTTTTTT
CASTRDGNTGELFF
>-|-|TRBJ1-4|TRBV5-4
TGTGCCAGCAGCTTGGGAGGCGCAACTAATGAAAAACTGTTTTTT
CASSLGGATNEKLFF
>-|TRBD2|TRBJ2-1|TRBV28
TGTGCCAGCAGAGCAACTTGGAGAATAGCGGGAGGGCCTCCCTACAATGAGCAGTTCTTC
CASRATWRIAGGPPYNEQFF
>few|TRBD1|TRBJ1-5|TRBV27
TGTGCCAGCAGTACGCTACAGGGGAGCAATCAGCCCCAGCATTTT
CASSTLQGSNQPQHF
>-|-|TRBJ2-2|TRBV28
TGTGCCAGCGGGCTTCACACCGGGGAGCTGTTTTTT
CASGLHTGELFF
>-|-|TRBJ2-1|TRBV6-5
TGTGCCAGCAGTAAGGCCGGGGGCAATCGTAATGAGCAGTTCTTC
CASSKAGGNRNEQFF
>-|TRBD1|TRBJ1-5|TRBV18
TGTGCCAGCTCACCAGGACAGGGTGGAGGCAATCAGCCCCAGCATTTT
CASSPGQGGGNQPQHF
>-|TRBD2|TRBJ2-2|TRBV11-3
TGTGCCAGCAGCTTGGGAGGGAGCGCGTCCGGGGAGCTGTTTTTT
CASSLGGSASGELFF
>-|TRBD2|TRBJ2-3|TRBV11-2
TGTGCCAGCAGCTTAGGGTTTGGAGCGGGGAGCACGGATACGCAGTATTTT
CASSLGFGAGSTDTQYF
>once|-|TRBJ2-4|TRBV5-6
TGTGCCAGCAGCTTGTTTATGGCCGCCAAAAACATTCAGTACTTC
CASSLFMAAKNIQYF